One and the same sample provided the 22 T cell receptor beta chains below, sequenced in a study of T-cell reconstitution after alpha-beta-depleted transplantation in children. Researchers prepared the TCRbeta library using unique molecular identifiers, the study reports. One entry per CDR3 protein results from TCRdb running MiXCR on the PCR reads. The sample holds 150,000 to 200,000 distinct CDR3 sequences; around 10% are singletons and the top ten take less than 15%. The source was PBMCs, collected before TCRalphabeta/CD19-depleted stem cell transplant. These receptors originate from a boy younger than 10 with acute myeloid leukemia, due to receive a stem cell transplant.

This clonotype has at least ten counts. The V gene is TRBV7-6, the J gene TRBJ2-6, with D possibly matching TRBD1 (5 bases). The CDR3 runs 19 residues. With 1 base removed from V and 1 base from J, the gap between germline ends came to 17 bases. Germline CDR1 and CDR2: SGHVS and FNYEAQ. DNA of the CDR3: TGTGCCAGCAGCTTAGTTGGGCAGGGTGAACTATCTGGGGCCAACGTCCTGACTTTC. It is translated as CASSLVGQGELSGANVLTF.

There are many counts of this clonotype. This chain uses TRBV5-1 with TRBJ2-7; 13 nucleotides match TRBD2. Trimming cost V 3 bases and J 4 bases; bases outside gene matches: 4. Germline V gives CDR1 SGHRS, CDR2 YFSETQ. The CDR3 is made up of 15 amino acids. The CDR3, as DNA: TGCGCCAGCAGCTACGGACTAGCGGGAGCGTACGAGCAGTACTTC. Translating gives CASSYGLAGAYEQYF.

The table lists this clonotype with many counts. The J gene is TRBJ2-4, the V gene TRBV12-5; tentatively, D is TRBD1 (6 bases). Trimming cost V 2 bases and J 1 base, with 6 bases left between them. This CDR3 region has 14 residues. Germline CDR1 LGHNT, CDR2 FRNRAP. The CDR3 spells CASGLTGAKNIQYF. CDR3 sequence (DNA): TGTGCTAGTGGTTTGACAGGGGCCAAAAACATTCAGTACTTC.

This clonotype was observed at least ten times. J is TRBJ2-1 and V is TRBV7-9; D might be TRBD2 (5 bases). The CDR3 is made up of 15 amino acids. V dropped 6 bases and J dropped 1 base, with 13 bases sitting between them. CDR1 is SEHNR, CDR2 FQNEAQ, per germline (reference sequence). For the CDR3, the DNA is TGTGCCAGCAGGTCGGAGCGGACGTCCTACAATGAGCAGTTCTTC. Encoded protein: CASRSERTSYNEQFF.

In this sample, this clonotype turned up many times. The chain links TRBV20-1 to TRBJ2-4, with TRBD2 identical over 8 bases. CDR3 length: 15 amino acids. With 3 bases clipped from V and 7 bases from J, the junction kept 11 bases outside the gene matches. In germline, CDR1 is DFQATT, CDR2 SNEGSKA (reference sequence). The CDR3 loop is CSASGRAGVFNIQYF. The CDR3 DNA reads TGCAGTGCTAGCGGGAGGGCCGGGGTGTTCAACATTCAGTACTTC.

Ten or more counts support this clonotype. The gene calls are TRBV29-1 and TRBJ2-5, with D maybe TRBD2 (5 bases). The CDR3 extends over 16 amino acids. Per the germline V gene, CDR1 is SQVTM and CDR2 is ANQGSEA. Trimming stripped 4 bases from V and 0 bases from J, with 18 bases between. CDR3 DNA sequence: TGCAGCGTTGCTTTTCCATCGGGATCAGACCAAGAGACCCAGTACTTC. This encodes CSVAFPSGSDQETQYF.

This clonotype was found many times. The rearrangement uses TRBV4-2 and TRBJ1-5; D unresolved. From germline, CDR1 is LGHNA and CDR2 YNFKEQ. V gave up 1 base and J gave up 7 bases, with 17 bases separating them. This CDR3 region has 16 residues. This chain's CDR3 is CASSQGFVGAGQPQHF. The CDR3 DNA is TGTGCCAGCAGCCAAGGTTTCGTCGGAGCCGGGCAGCCCCAGCATTTT.

This clonotype was counted at least ten times. This chain connects TRBV5-1 to TRBJ2-1, with D perhaps being TRBD1 or TRBD2 (6 bases each). V was shortened by 3 bases and J by 8 bases, with 12 bases between the two germline ends. Germline CDR1 and CDR2: SGHRS and YFSETQ. The CDR3 contains 13 residues. CDR3 DNA: TGCGCCAGCAGCTCCAACAGGGACTATGAGCAGTTCTTC. This codes for CASSSNRDYEQFF.

The CDR3 loop reads CASSHPDREAGELFF. The CDR3 nucleotides read TGTGCCAGCAGCCACCCTGACAGGGAGGCCGGGGAGCTGTTTTTT. The chain combines TRBV3-1 with TRBJ2-2; the D gene is possibly TRBD1 (7 bases). The CDR3 spans 15 residues. Germline CDR1 is LGHDT and CDR2 is YNNKEL (reference sequence). The V and J ends lost 3 bases and 6 bases respectively, with 14 bases between them.

This clonotype was recorded at least ten times. The chain links TRBV4-2 to TRBJ1-6; the D gene is possibly TRBD1 (5 bases). The CDR3 extends over 18 amino acids. V was pared by 1 base and J by 10 bases, with 23 bases between. Looked up from germline, CDR1 is LGHNA and CDR2 is YNFKEQ. Here the CDR3 DNA reads TGTGCCAGCAGCCAAGCGACCCCCGTCGGGGGGTCGGGGTCACCCCTCCACTTT. Translation: CASSQATPVGGSGSPLHF.

This clonotype was seen many times. This CDR3 reads CASSVEYRGTEQYV. CDR3 nucleotide sequence: TGTGCCAGCAGCGTAGAATACAGGGGGACCGAGCAGTACGTC. This chain connects TRBV5-5 to TRBJ2-7; TRBD1 matches 8 bases. Per germline, CDR1 SGHKS and CDR2 YYEKEE (reference sequence). There are 14 residues in the CDR3. Trimming took 4 bases from V and 6 from J; bases not matched to a gene: 9.

This clonotype was detected many times. The genes are TRBV5-1 and TRBJ2-3; no firm D call. The CDR3 is 14 amino acids. Trimming removed 2 bases from V and 6 bases from J, with 13 bases in between. In germline, CDR1 is SGHRS, CDR2 YFSETQ. CDR3 sequence: CASSLGRSMDTQYF. In nucleotides, the CDR3 is TGCGCCAGCAGCTTAGGACGGTCAATGGATACGCAGTATTTT.

This clonotype showed up just once. The CDR3 ends on some other residue instead of the conserved phenylalanine or tryptophan, so this is likely a read error. This CDR3 is CASTTTPGYGYTI. DNA for the CDR3: TGTGCCAGCACCACCACACCTGGCTATGGCTACACCATC. The chain recombines TRBV28 with TRBJ1-2; D remains unclear. CDR1 and CDR2 from the germline V gene are MDHEN and SYDVKM. With 7 bases removed from V and 4 bases from J, the gap between germline ends came to 13 bases. The CDR3 is made up of 13 amino acids.

This rearrangement joins TRBV11-2 to TRBJ2-1; 8 bases agree with TRBD2. V dropped 5 bases and J dropped 1; count of bases not matched to a gene: 4. This CDR3 has 15 residues. From germline, CDR1 is SGHAT and CDR2 FQNNGV. The CDR3 spells CASSATSVSYNEQFF. CDR3 nucleotides: TGTGCCAGCAGCGCGACTAGCGTGTCCTACAATGAGCAGTTCTTC.

The V and J genes are TRBV20-1 and TRBJ2-7, with 7 bases lining up with TRBD2. Germline loops: CDR1 DFQATT, CDR2 SNEGSKA (reference sequence). The CDR3 runs to 14 residues. V trimming: 3 bases; J trimming: 2 bases; junction bases outside the gene matches: 7. This chain's CDR3 is CSARASGLAYEQYF. In DNA form, the CDR3 reads TGCAGTGCTAGGGCTAGCGGCCTTGCCTACGAGCAGTACTTC.

This clonotype was seen ten or more times. V gene TRBV4-1 combines with J gene TRBJ2-3; D unclear. Trimming removed 6 bases from V and 7 bases from J, with 14 bases in between. Germline-derived CDR1 and CDR2 are MGHRA and YSYEKL. The CDR3 is 13 residues long. The CDR3 spells CASSRFVGNTQYF. The CDR3 nucleotides are TGCGCCAGCAGTCGATTTGTAGGAAATACGCAGTATTTT.

The gene calls are TRBV20-1 and TRBJ2-1; 9 bases agree with TRBD2. The CDR3 sequence is 17 residues long. With V trimmed by 1 base and J by 5 bases, 12 bases remained unmatched. Germline CDR1 reads DFQATT; CDR2 reads SNEGSKA (reference sequence). The chain's CDR3 is CSARGGEWGLAHNEQFF. For the CDR3, the DNA is TGCAGTGCTAGAGGGGGGGAGTGGGGACTAGCCCACAATGAGCAGTTCTTC.

The J gene is TRBJ2-5, the V gene TRBV12-3 or TRBV12-4; D gene ambiguous. There are 13 residues in the CDR3. Deletions cut 5 bases from V and 4 bases from J, with 11 bases between. CDR3 nucleotides: TGTGCCAGCAGTATCGACCCGGGAGAGACCCAGTACTTC. Its protein product is CASSIDPGETQYF.

Ten or more counts support this clonotype. V usage is TRBV27 and J usage is TRBJ2-1, with 10 bases matching TRBD2. This CDR3 comprises 16 residues. CDR1 is MNHEY, CDR2 SMNVEV, per germline (reference sequence). Trimming took 2 bases from V and 6 from J; bases not matched to a gene: 7. CDR3 sequence reads: CASSLLAGEGINEQFF. The CDR3 region has the DNA TGTGCCAGCAGTTTACTAGCGGGAGAAGGGATCAATGAGCAGTTCTTC.

This clonotype was seen only a few times. V is TRBV5-1 and J is TRBJ2-5; 9 nucleotides align to TRBD2. V shed 4 bases, J shed 4 bases, and the junction held 5 bases outside the gene matches. This CDR3 has 14 residues. Germline-derived CDR1 and CDR2 are SGHRS and YFSETQ. CDR3 DNA: TGCGCCAGCAGCGGAGGGACTAGCCGAGAGACCCAGTACTTC. Protein sequence: CASSGGTSRETQYF. Supplemented by reference TRBV5-1 and TRBJ2-5, the full variable domain reads KAGVTQTPRYLIKTRGQQVTLSCSPISGHRSVSWYQQTPGQGLQFLFEYFSETQRNKGNFPGRFSGRQFSNSRSEMNVSTLELGDSALYLCASSGGTSRETQYFGPGTRLLVL.

Many counts were recorded for this clonotype. V and J are TRBV20-1 and TRBJ2-1; 7 bases agree with TRBD1. V lost 4 bases, J lost 7 bases, and 7 bases stayed unmatched. The germline gives CDR1 DFQATT, CDR2 SNEGSKA (reference sequence). The CDR3 has 13 residues. CDR3 DNA sequence: TGCAGTGCTATCAACCGGGACAGTAATGAGCAGTTCTTC. This translates into CSAINRDSNEQFF.

The chain combines TRBV5-4 with TRBJ2-2, with TRBD2 matching over 10 bases. Germline values: CDR1 SGHNT, CDR2 YYREEE (reference sequence). V lost 3 bases, J lost 7 bases, and 9 bases stayed unmatched. CDR3 size: 16 residues. The CDR3 DNA sequence: TGTGCCAGCAGCTCCCGATGGACTAGCGGAAACGGGGAGCTGTTTTTT. Translation: CASSSRWTSGNGELFF.